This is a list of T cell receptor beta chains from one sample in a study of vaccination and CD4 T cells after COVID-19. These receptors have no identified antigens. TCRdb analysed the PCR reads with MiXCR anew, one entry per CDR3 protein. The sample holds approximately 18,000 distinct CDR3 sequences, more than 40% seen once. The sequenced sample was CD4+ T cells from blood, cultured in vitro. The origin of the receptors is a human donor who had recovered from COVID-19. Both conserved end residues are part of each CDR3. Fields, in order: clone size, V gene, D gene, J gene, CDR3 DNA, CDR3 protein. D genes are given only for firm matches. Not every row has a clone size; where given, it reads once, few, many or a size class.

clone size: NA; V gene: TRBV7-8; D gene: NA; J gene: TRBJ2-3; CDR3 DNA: TGTGCCAGCAGTAAGCCGGGGATTCCCACAGATACGCAGTATTTT; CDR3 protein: CASSKPGIPTDTQYF
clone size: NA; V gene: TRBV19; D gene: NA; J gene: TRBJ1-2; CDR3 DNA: TGTGCCAGTAGTAAGAGGACCGGAACGGGAAACTATGGCTACACCTTC; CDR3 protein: CASSKRTGTGNYGYTF
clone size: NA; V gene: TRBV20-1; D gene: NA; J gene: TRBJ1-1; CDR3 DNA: TGCAGTGCTCGCACCCCGGGCCGGGGACCCTCTGAAGCTTTCTTT; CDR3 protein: CSARTPGRGPSEAFF
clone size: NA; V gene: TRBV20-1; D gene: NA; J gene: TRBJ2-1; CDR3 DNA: TGCAGTGCTAGAGATCCACTAGTAAATGAGCAGTTCTTC; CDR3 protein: CSARDPLVNEQFF
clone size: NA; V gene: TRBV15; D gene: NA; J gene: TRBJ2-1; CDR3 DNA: TGTGCCACCAGCAGAGGGACCCCGGACAAGTTCTTC; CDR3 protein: CATSRGTPDKFF
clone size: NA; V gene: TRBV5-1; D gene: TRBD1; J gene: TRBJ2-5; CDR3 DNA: TGCGCCAGCAGTAAGACAGGGGATGACGAGACCCAGTACTTC; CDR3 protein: CASSKTGDDETQYF
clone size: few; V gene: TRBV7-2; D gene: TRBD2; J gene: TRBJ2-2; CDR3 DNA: TGTGCCAGCACCGCCGGGGGGAGGACCGGGGAGCTGTTTTTT; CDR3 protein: CASTAGGRTGELFF
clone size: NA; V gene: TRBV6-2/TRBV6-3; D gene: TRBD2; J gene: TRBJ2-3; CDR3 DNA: TGTGCCAGCAGTACGGGACTAGCGGGGGTTGGTACGCAGTATTTT; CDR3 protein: CASSTGLAGVGTQYF
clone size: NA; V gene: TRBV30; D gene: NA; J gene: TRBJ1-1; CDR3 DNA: TGTGCCTGGAGGGGGCTCACAAGAGGCGGCACTGAAGCTTTCTTT; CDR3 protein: CAWRGLTRGGTEAFF
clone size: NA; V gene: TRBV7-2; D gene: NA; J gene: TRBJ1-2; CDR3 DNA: TGTGCCAGCAGCTTAGACCAGGGAATGGGCGGCTACACCTTC; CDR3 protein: CASSLDQGMGGYTF
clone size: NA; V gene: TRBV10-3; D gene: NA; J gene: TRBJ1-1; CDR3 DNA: TGTGCCATCGGGGGCGGAGCTGAAGCTTTCTTT; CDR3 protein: CAIGGGAEAFF
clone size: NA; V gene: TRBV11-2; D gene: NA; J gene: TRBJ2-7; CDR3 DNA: TGTGCCAGCAGCTCCGGGAATGGGACTCGCTCCTACGAGCAGTACTTC; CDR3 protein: CASSSGNGTRSYEQYF
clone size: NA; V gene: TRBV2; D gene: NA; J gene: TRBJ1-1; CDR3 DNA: TGTGCCAGCACCGAGGGGGTAAACACTGAAGCTTTCTTT; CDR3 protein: CASTEGVNTEAFF
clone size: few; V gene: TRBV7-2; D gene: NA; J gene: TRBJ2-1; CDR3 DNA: TGTGCCAGCAGCTTAGGAACATCCGGGCCCAGTGGCAATGAGCAGTTCTTC; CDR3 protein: CASSLGTSGPSGNEQFF
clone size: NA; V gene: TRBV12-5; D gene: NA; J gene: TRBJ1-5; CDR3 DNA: TGTGCTAGTGGTTTGGAGGGTTTTGAAGGACGGAGCAATCAGCCCCAGCATTTT; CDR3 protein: CASGLEGFEGRSNQPQHF
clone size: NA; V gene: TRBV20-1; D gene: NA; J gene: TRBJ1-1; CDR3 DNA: TGCAGTGCTAGAGTCCCCCCCGAGGGGGACACTGAAGCTTTCTTT; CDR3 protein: CSARVPPEGDTEAFF
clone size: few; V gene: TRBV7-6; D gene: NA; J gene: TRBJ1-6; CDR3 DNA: TGTGCCAGCAGCTTAGCGGCCCACCGATATTCACCCCTCCACTTT; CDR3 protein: CASSLAAHRYSPLHF
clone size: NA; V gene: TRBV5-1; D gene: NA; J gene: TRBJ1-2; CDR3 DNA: TGCGCCAGCAGCTTGTCAGGGACTAACTATGGCTACACCTTC; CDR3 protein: CASSLSGTNYGYTF
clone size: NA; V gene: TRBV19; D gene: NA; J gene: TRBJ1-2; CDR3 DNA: TGTGCCAGTAGACAGGCTTATGGCTACACCTTC; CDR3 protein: CASRQAYGYTF
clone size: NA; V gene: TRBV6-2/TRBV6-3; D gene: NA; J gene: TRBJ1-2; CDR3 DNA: TGTGCCAGCAGTTACTCGGTGGCAGCACCATACACCTTC; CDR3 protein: CASSYSVAAPYTF
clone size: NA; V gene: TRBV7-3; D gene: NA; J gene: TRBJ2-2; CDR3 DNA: TGTGCCAGCAGCTTAACGATCGGACTTAACACCGGGGAGCTGTTTTTT; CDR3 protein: CASSLTIGLNTGELFF
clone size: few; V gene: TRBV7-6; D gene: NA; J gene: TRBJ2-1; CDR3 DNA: TGTGCCAGCGCCTATAGCGGGACAGCGAATGAGCAGTTCTTC; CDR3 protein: CASAYSGTANEQFF
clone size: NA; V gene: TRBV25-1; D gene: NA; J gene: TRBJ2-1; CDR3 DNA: TGTGCCAGCAGTGAATCGGGCTTGTTAAAGAATGAGCAGTTCTTC; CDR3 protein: CASSESGLLKNEQFF
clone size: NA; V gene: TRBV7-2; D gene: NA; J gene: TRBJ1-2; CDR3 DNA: TGTGCCAGCAGCTTAGTAGTTTCGGGTTTTTCCCCCAAGGGCTACACCTTC; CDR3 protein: CASSLVVSGFSPKGYTF
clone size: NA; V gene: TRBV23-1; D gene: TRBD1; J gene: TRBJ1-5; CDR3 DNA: TGCGCCAGCAGGGAAGAACCGGGACAGGGTAATCAGCCCCAGCATTTT; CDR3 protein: CASREEPGQGNQPQHF
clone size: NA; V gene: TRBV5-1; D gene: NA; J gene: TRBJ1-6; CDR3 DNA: TGCGCCAGCAGCCAAGACGGGATTTCACCCCTCCACTTT; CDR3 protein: CASSQDGISPLHF
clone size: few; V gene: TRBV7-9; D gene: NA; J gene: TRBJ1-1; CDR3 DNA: TGTGCCAGCAGCCCACAATGGGACACTGAAGCTTTCTTT; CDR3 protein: CASSPQWDTEAFF
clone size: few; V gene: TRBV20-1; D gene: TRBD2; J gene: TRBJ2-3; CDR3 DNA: TGCAGTGCTACCCAACTAGCGGGAGTAGGAGATACGCAGTATTTT; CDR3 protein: CSATQLAGVGDTQYF
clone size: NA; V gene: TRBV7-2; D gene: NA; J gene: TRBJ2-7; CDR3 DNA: TGTGCCAGCAGCTTAGTATCGGGGGACGTGGAGCAGTACTTC; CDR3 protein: CASSLVSGDVEQYF
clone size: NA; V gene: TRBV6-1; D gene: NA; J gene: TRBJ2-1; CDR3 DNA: TGTGCCAGCAGTGAAGCCGGCCGTGCGCAGTTCTTC; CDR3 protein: CASSEAGRAQFF